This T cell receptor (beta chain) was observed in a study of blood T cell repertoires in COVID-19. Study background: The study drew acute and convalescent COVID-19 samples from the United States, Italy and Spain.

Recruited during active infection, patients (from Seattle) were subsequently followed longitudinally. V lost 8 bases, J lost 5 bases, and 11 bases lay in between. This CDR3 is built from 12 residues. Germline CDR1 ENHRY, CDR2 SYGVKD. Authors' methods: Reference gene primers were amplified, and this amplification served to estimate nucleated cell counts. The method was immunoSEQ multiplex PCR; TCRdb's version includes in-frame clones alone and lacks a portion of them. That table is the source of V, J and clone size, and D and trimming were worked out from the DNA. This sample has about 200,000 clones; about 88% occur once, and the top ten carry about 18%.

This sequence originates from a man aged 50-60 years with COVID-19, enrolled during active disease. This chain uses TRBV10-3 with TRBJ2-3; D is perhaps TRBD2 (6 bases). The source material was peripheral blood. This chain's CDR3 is CAIAAGRDTQYF. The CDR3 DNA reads TGTGCCATCGCAGCGGGTAGAGATACGCAGTATTTT.